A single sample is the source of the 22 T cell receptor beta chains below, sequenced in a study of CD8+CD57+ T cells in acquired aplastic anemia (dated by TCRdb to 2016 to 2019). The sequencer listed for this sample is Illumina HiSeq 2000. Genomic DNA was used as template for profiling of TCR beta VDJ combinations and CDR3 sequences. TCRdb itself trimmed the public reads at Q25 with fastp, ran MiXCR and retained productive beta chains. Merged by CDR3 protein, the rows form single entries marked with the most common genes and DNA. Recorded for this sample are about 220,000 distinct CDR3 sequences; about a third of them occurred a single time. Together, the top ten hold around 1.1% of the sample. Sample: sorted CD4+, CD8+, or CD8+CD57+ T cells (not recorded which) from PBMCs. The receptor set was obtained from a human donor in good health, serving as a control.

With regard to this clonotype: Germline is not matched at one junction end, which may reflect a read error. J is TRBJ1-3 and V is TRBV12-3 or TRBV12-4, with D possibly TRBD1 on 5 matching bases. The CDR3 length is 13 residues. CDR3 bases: TGTGCCAGCAGTTTCCAGGGAGGAAACGCCATATATTTT. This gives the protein CASSFQGGNAIYF.

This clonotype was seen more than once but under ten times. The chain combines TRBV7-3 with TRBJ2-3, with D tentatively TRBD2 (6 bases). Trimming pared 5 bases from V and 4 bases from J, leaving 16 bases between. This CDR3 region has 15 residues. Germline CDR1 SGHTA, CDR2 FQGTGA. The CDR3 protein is CASSPGGANPDTQYF. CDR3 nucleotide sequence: TGTGCCAGCAGCCCGGGCGGGGCAAATCCAGATACGCAGTATTTT.

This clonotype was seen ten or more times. Written as DNA, the CDR3 is TGCAGCGTAGAAAAAGGAGGACCAACAGATACGCAGTATTTT. As protein: CSVEKGGPTDTQYF. The J gene is TRBJ2-3, the V gene TRBV29-1; possible D gene TRBD2, 5 bases. CDR1 is SQVTM and CDR2 is ANQGSEA in the germline V gene. Trimming pared 6 bases from V and 3 bases from J, leaving 16 bases between. CDR3 length equals 14 residues.

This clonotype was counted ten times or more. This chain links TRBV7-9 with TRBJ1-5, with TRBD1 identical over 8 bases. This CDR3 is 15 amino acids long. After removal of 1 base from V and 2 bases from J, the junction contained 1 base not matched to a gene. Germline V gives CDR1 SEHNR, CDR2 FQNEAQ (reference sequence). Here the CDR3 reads CASSLDRGGNQPQHF. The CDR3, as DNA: TGTGCCAGCAGCTTAGACAGGGGGGGCAATCAGCCCCAGCATTTT.

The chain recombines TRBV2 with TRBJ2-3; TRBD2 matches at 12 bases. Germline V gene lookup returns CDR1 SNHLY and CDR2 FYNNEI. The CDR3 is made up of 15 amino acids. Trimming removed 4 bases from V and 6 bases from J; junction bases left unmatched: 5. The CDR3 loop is CASSVTSGGRDTQYF. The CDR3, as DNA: TGTGCCAGCAGTGTGACTAGCGGGGGAAGGGATACGCAGTATTTT.

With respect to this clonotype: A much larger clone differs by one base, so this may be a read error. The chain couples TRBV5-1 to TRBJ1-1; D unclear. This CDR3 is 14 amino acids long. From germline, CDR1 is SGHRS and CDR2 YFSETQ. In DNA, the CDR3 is TGCGCCAGCAGCTTGGGATCAACAAACACTGGAGCTTTCTTT. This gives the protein CASSLGSTNTGAFF. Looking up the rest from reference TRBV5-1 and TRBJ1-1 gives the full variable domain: KAGVTQTPRYLIKTRGQQVTLSCSPISGHRSVSWYQQTPGQGLQFLFEYFSETQRNKGNFPGRFSGRQFSNSRSEMNVSTLELGDSALYLCASSLGSTNTGAFFGQGTRLTVV.

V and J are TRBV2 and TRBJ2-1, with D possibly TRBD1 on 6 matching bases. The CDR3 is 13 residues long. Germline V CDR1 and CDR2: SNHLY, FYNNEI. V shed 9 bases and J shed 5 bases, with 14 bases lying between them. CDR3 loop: CASRNRDDNEQFF. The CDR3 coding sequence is TGTGCCAGTAGGAACAGGGATGACAATGAGCAGTTCTTC.

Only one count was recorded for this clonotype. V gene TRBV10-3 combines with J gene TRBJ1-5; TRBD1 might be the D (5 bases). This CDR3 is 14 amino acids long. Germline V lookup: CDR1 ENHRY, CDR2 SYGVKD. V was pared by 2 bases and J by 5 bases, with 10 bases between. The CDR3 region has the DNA TGTGCCATCAGTGAGACAGGATGGGATCAGCCCCAGCATTTT. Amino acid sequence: CAISETGWDQPQHF.

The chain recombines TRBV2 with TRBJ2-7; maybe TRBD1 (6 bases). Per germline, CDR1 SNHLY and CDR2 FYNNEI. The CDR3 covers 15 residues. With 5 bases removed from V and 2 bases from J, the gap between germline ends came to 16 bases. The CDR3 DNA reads TGTGCCAGCAGTCCCGCACAGGGCGCTACCTACGAGCAGTACTTC. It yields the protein CASSPAQGATYEQYF.

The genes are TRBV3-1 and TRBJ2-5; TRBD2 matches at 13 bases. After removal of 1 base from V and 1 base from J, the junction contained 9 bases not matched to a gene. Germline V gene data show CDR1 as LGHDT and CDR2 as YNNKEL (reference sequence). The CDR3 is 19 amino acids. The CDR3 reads CASSQGPGTSGKFQETQYF. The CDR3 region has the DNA TGTGCCAGCAGCCAAGGGCCCGGGACTAGCGGGAAGTTCCAAGAGACCCAGTACTTC.

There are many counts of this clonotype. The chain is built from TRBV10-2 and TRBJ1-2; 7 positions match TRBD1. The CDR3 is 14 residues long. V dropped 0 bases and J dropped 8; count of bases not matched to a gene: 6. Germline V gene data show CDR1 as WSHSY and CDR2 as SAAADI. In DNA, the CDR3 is TGCGCCAGCAGTGAGTCGACAGGGCTGGAAGGCTACACCTTC. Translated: CASSESTGLEGYTF.

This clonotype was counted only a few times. The CDR3 loop reads CASSRGGLAAYNEQFF. In DNA form, the CDR3 reads TGTGCCAGCAGCCGAGGGGGACTAGCGGCCTACAATGAGCAGTTCTTC. This chain joins TRBV27 and TRBJ2-1; TRBD2 matches at 11 bases. The V gene's germline CDR1 is MNHEY and CDR2 SMNVEV (reference sequence). The CDR3 length is 16 residues. V lost 6 bases and J lost 2; bases outside the gene matches: 6.

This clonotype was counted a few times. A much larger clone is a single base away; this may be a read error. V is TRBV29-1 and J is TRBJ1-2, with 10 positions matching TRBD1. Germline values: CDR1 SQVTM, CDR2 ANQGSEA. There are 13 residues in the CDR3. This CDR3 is CSVRTGGEYGHTF. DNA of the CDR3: TGCAGCGTCCGGACAGGGGGGGAGTATGGCCACACCTTC.

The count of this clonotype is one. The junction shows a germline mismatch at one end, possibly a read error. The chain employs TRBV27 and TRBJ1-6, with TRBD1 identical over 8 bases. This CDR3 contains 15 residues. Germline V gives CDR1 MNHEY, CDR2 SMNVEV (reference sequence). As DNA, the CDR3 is TGTGCCAGCAGTTTAGACAGGGGCTATAATTCACCCCTCCAGTTT. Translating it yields CASSLDRGYNSPLQF.

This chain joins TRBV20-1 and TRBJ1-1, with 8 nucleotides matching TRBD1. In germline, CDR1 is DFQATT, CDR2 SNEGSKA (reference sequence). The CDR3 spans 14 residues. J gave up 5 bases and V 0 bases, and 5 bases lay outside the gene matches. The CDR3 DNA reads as TGCAGTGCTAGAGAATTACAGGGGGATACTGAAGCTTTCTTT. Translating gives CSARELQGDTEAFF.

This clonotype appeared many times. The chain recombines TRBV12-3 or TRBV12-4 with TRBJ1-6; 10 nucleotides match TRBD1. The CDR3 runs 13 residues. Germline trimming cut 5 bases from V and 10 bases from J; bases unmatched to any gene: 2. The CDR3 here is CASSRTGGSPLHF. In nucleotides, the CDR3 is TGTGCCAGCAGTAGGACAGGGGGGTCACCCCTCCACTTT.

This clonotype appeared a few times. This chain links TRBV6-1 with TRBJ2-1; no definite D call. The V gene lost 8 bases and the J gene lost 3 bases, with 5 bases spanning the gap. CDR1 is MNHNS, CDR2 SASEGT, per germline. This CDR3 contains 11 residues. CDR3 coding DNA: TGTGCCAGCGTGATCTACAATGAGCAGTTCTTC. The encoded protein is CASVIYNEQFF.

CDR3 DNA sequence: TGCGCCAGCAGTAGGTCGTCGGGGGTCAGGGTGGGCTACACCTTC. Its translation: CASSRSSGVRVGYTF. V gene TRBV10-2 combines with J gene TRBJ1-2, with D possibly TRBD1 on 5 matching bases. The V end lost 5 bases, the J end lost 8 bases, and 21 bases lay between the germline ends. The CDR3 extends over 15 amino acids. CDR1 and CDR2 from the germline V gene are WSHSY and SAAADI.

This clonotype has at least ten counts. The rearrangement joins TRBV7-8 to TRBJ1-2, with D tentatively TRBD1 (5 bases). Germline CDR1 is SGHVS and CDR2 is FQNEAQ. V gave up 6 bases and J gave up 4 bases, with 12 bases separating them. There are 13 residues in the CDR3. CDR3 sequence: CASREGFGYGYTF. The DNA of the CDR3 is TGTGCCAGCAGAGAGGGGTTCGGCTATGGCTACACCTTC.

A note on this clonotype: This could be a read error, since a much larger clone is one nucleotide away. For the CDR3, the DNA is TGCGCCAGCAGCTTGGCCCACCAGGGCGGTAACACTGAAGCTTTCTTT. Translated, it gives CASSLAHQGGNTEAFF. This chain uses TRBV5-1 with TRBJ1-1; TRBD1 might be the D (5 bases). CDR1 and CDR2 from the germline V gene are SGHRS and YFSETQ. CDR3 length: 16 amino acids. The ends were cut back, 0 bases at V and 2 bases at J, with 14 bases in the middle.

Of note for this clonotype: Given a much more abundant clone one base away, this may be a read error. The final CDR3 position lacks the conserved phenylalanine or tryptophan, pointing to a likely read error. The CDR3 DNA sequence: TGCAGTGCTAGAGTTAAGGGAACAGAGCGTAATTCACCCCTCCACCTT. It encodes CSARVKGTERNSPLHL. This chain links TRBV20-1 with TRBJ1-6; D unresolved. Per the germline V gene, CDR1 is DFQATT and CDR2 is SNEGSKA (reference sequence). The germline V and J ends were trimmed by 1 base and 6 bases, with 16 bases remaining between them. The CDR3 has 16 amino acids.

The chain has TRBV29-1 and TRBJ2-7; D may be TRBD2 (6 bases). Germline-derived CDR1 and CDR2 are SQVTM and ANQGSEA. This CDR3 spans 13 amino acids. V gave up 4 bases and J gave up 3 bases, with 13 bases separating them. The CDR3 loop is CSVATRLLYEQYF. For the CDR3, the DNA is TGCAGCGTTGCGACTAGACTCCTCTACGAGCAGTACTTC.